The 23 T cell receptor beta chains in this list originate from one sample, sequenced in a study of shared clonotypes between healthy human individuals. Repertoires were generated with immunoSEQ multiplex PCR, while TCRdb's copy carries only in-frame clones and drops some. This table has millions of clones, more than 80% appearing once. What was sequenced was naive CD4+ T cells sorted from blood. Subset defined: CD45RA+ positively selected. These TCRs come from a man between 18 and 29 years old in good health.

The chain employs TRBV2 and TRBJ1-2; 10 bases line up with TRBD1. V trimming: 5 bases; J trimming: 4 bases; junction bases outside the gene matches: 7. CDR1 and CDR2 (germline): SNHLY, FYNNEI. The CDR3 length is 15 residues. CDR3 bases: TGTGCCAGCAGTCTAGGGACAGGGGTCCCCTATGGCTACACCTTC. Encoded protein: CASSLGTGVPYGYTF.

This chain connects TRBV6-1 to TRBJ1-2; D possibly corresponds to TRBD1 (5 bases). The CDR3 length is 13 residues. V lost 4 bases, J lost 8 bases, and 14 bases lay in between. Germline V gives CDR1 MNHNS, CDR2 SASEGT. The CDR3 DNA follows: TGTGCCAGCAGTGTTGATAGGGGATTCGGCTACACCTTC. This sequence encodes CASSVDRGFGYTF.

The chain joins TRBV6-1 to TRBJ2-5, with D perhaps TRBD2 (5 bases). Trimming took 3 bases from V and 5 from J, leaving 19 bases between them. CDR1 MNHNS and CDR2 SASEGT come from the germline V gene. The CDR3 totals 16 residues. The CDR3 DNA reads TGTGCCAGCAGTGAGACGGCTCGGGGAGCTGAGGAGACCCAGTACTTC. This codes for CASSETARGAEETQYF.

V gene TRBV7-9 combines with J gene TRBJ2-5; D unresolved. CDR3 size: 15 residues. Germline V gene data show CDR1 as SEHNR and CDR2 as FQNEAQ (reference sequence). V lost 5 bases and J 5 bases, leaving 18 bases between the germline ends. Here the CDR3 reads CASSPGSSSAETQYF. The CDR3 region has the DNA TGTGCCAGCAGCCCCGGTTCTTCTTCCGCGGAGACCCAGTACTTC. Drawing the rest from reference TRBV7-9 and TRBJ2-5, the complete variable domain is DTGVSQNPRHKITKRGQNVTFRCDPISEHNRLYWYRQTLGQGPEFLTYFQNEAQLEKSRLLSDRFSAERPKGSFSTLEIQRTEQGDSAMYLCASSPGSSSAETQYFGPGTRLLVL.

The rearrangement joins TRBV30 to TRBJ1-6; weak D call: TRBD1 (5 bases). V was cut by 7 bases and J by 10 bases, with 17 bases left in between. The CDR3 sequence is 13 residues long. Germline V gene lookup returns CDR1 GTSNPN and CDR2 SVGIG (reference sequence). CDR3 in DNA: TGTGCCTCCTGGCAGGGCTATTCATCACCCCTCCACTTT. Translating it yields CASWQGYSSPLHF. Using reference TRBV30 and TRBJ1-6 for the parts outside the CDR3, the full variable domain is SQTIHQWPATLVQPVGSPLSLECTVEGTSNPNLYWYRQAAGRGLQLLFYSVGIGQISSEVPQNLSASRPQDRQFILSSKKLLLSDSGFYLCASWQGYSSPLHFGNGTRLTVT.

A note on this clone: The identical CDR3 is also encoded by other nucleotide sequences in the sample. J is TRBJ2-5 and V is TRBV29-1; D may be TRBD1 or TRBD2 (5 bases each). Germline V gene sequence: CDR1 SQVTM, CDR2 ANQGSEA. This CDR3 is built from 13 residues. Trimming removed 6 bases from V and 1 base from J, with 12 bases in between. The CDR3 region is CSVKGRLQETQYF. CDR3 DNA sequence: TGCAGCGTCAAGGGACGACTCCAAGAGACCCAGTACTTC.

The chain couples TRBV7-2 to TRBJ1-2, with TRBD1 identical over 7 bases. The CDR3 runs 14 residues. V dropped 4 bases and J dropped 3; count of bases not matched to a gene: 5. The germline CDR1 and CDR2 sequences are SGHTA and FQGNSA. CDR3 in DNA: TGTGCCAGCAGCTCCTTGACAGGGTACTATGGCTACACCTTC. It translates to CASSSLTGYYGYTF.

The chain uses TRBV6-1 and TRBJ2-3; 10 bases line up with TRBD2. The CDR3 is made up of 19 amino acids. The J segment lost 0 bases and the V segment lost 0 bases, leaving 9 bases of the junction unmatched. Germline V gives CDR1 MNHNS, CDR2 SASEGT. The CDR3 DNA sequence: TGTGCCAGCAGTGAAGCGCGGCTAGCGGGGGCCCTAAGCACAGATACGCAGTATTTT. Its protein is CASSEARLAGALSTDTQYF.

V usage is TRBV7-9 and J usage is TRBJ2-7; no definite D call. Trimming pared 1 base from V and 2 bases from J, leaving 12 bases between. Germline CDR1 reads SEHNR; CDR2 reads FQNEAQ (reference sequence). There are 15 residues in the CDR3. In nucleotides, the CDR3 is TGTGCCAGCAGCTTAGACGTGGGCAGGCCCTACGAGCAGTACTTC. As protein: CASSLDVGRPYEQYF.

DNA for the CDR3: TGTGCCAGTAGCGGAGGACAGGGGGCCTCCACTGAAGCTTTCTTT. Its translation: CASSGGQGASTEAFF. The chain uses TRBV19 and TRBJ1-1; TRBD1 agrees at 11 bases. The V and J ends lost 6 bases and 4 bases, in that order; junction bases with no gene match: 7. Germline lookup yields CDR1 LNHDA and CDR2 SQIVND (reference sequence). CDR3 length equals 15 residues.

The chain joins TRBV7-2 to TRBJ2-7; no clear D. Germline V gene sequence: CDR1 SGHTA, CDR2 FQGNSA. The V gene lost 2 bases and the J gene lost 6 bases, with 14 bases spanning the gap. This CDR3 comprises 14 residues. The CDR3 DNA reads TGTGCCAGCAGCTTATCCGTCAAGGGTCTCGAGCAGTACTTC. Amino acids: CASSLSVKGLEQYF.

The chain recombines TRBV15 with TRBJ2-3; D ambiguous. The length of the CDR3 is 15 residues. V dropped 2 bases and J dropped 1 base, with 10 bases sitting between them. Germline V CDR1 and CDR2: LNHNV, YYDKDF (reference sequence). In DNA, the CDR3 is TGTGCCACCAGCAGAACGGACGGTGGCACAGATACGCAGTATTTT. Translated, it gives CATSRTDGGTDTQYF.

This clone was seen once. The V gene is TRBV7-2, the J gene TRBJ1-2; TRBD1 matches at 7 bases. Germline trimming cut 4 bases from V and 2 bases from J; bases unmatched to any gene: 7. The length of the CDR3 is 15 residues. CDR1 SGHTA and CDR2 FQGNSA come from the germline V gene. CDR3 protein: CASSSSGTVNYGYTF. In nucleotides, the CDR3 is TGTGCCAGCAGCTCTAGTGGGACAGTAAACTATGGCTACACCTTC.

A few counts support this clone. This rearrangement joins TRBV15 to TRBJ1-2; 9 bases map to TRBD1. The ends lost 5 bases at V and 5 bases at J; junction bases unmatched: 3. Germline CDR1 LNHNV, CDR2 YYDKDF (reference sequence). The CDR3 covers 13 residues. CDR3 region: CATSVGQGYGYTF. The CDR3 coding sequence is TGTGCCACCAGCGTAGGACAGGGGTATGGCTACACCTTC.

The chain is built from TRBV2 and TRBJ2-1, with 11 bases matching TRBD2. This CDR3 comprises 15 residues. Germline V gene lookup returns CDR1 SNHLY and CDR2 FYNNEI. Unmatched junction bases numbered 6, after V lost 6 bases and J lost 5 bases. The CDR3 region is CASSPGLAAHNEQFF. CDR3 nucleotide sequence: TGTGCCAGCAGCCCGGGACTAGCGGCTCACAATGAGCAGTTCTTC. The entire variable domain, with the rest obtained from reference TRBV2 and TRBJ2-1, is as follows: EPEVTQTPSHQVTQMGQEVILRCVPISNHLYFYWYRQILGQKVEFLVSFYNNEISEKSEIFDDQFSVERPDGSNFTLKIRSTKLEDSAMYFCASSPGLAAHNEQFFGPGTRLTVL.

This rearrangement joins TRBV27 to TRBJ1-6, with 9 nucleotides matching TRBD1. CDR3 length: 14 residues. In germline, CDR1 is MNHEY, CDR2 SMNVEV (reference sequence). The V and J ends lost 7 bases and 8 bases, in that order; junction bases with no gene match: 6. CDR3 amino acids: CASNIGTGHSPLHF. In DNA form, the CDR3 reads TGTGCCAGCAACATCGGGACAGGGCATTCACCCCTCCACTTT.

The J gene is TRBJ2-1, the V gene TRBV9; D might be TRBD2 (6 bases). Germline CDR1 is SGDLS and CDR2 is YYNGEE. This CDR3 comprises 16 residues. The germline V and J ends were trimmed by 4 bases and 7 bases, with 21 bases remaining between them. CDR3 sequence: CASSPEVGRMENEQFF. CDR3 in DNA: TGTGCCAGCAGCCCCGAAGTAGGGAGGATGGAGAATGAGCAGTTCTTC.

The V and J genes are TRBV6-6 and TRBJ1-1, with TRBD1 identical over 8 bases. In germline, CDR1 is MNHNY, CDR2 SVGAGI (reference sequence). The CDR3 runs to 16 residues. V lost 4 bases to trimming and J lost 0 bases; unmatched junction nucleotides: 7. The chain's CDR3 is CASSSGGQGVNTEAFF. The DNA of the CDR3 is TGTGCCAGCAGTTCGGGAGGACAGGGCGTGAACACTGAAGCTTTCTTT.

The CDR3 DNA sequence: TGCACCAGCAGCCAAGATAATCGGACAGGCCCCTACGAGCAGTACTTC. This codes for CTSSQDNRTGPYEQYF. The chain couples TRBV1 to TRBJ2-7; the table calls TRBD1, which could not be checked here. TRBV1 is a pseudogene locus. CDR3 length equals 16 residues.

In its sample, this clone was seen once. The chain joins TRBV10-3 to TRBJ1-4, with TRBD1 identical over 7 bases. CDR1 and CDR2 (germline): ENHRY, SYGVKD. The CDR3 consists of 13 residues. With 10 bases clipped from V and 8 bases from J, the junction kept 10 bases outside the gene matches. The CDR3 sequence: CATSDTGVEKLFF. The CDR3 DNA reads as TGTGCCACCTCAGATACAGGGGTCGAAAAACTGTTTTTT.

This clone was observed once. The V and J genes are TRBV30 and TRBJ2-5; D tentatively reads TRBD1 or TRBD2 (5 bases each). Gene TRBJ2-7 matches the end of the DNA better, so the J call may be wrong. The germline V gene has CDR1 GTSNPN and CDR2 SVGIG (reference sequence). The CDR3 sequence is 12 residues long. As DNA, the CDR3 is TGTGCCTGGTCAGTGGGGGACTACGAGCAGTACTTC. It translates to CAWSVGDYEQYF.

The chain employs TRBV15 and TRBJ2-7; D not resolved. The germline CDR1 and CDR2 sequences are LNHNV and YYDKDF (reference sequence). Between the trimmed V and J ends, which lost 1 base and 1 base, there was a span of 14 bases. The CDR3 contains 16 residues. CDR3 region: CATSRVLTDGSYEQYF. Written as DNA, the CDR3 is TGTGCCACCAGCAGAGTTTTGACGGACGGATCCTACGAGCAGTACTTC. Looking up the rest from reference TRBV15 and TRBJ2-7 gives the full variable domain: DAMVIQNPRYQVTQFGKPVTLSCSQTLNHNVMYWYQQKSSQAPKLLFHYYDKDFNNEADTPDNFQSRRPNTSFCFLDIRSPGLGDTAMYLCATSRVLTDGSYEQYFGPGTRLTVT.

The rearrangement uses TRBV6-1 and TRBJ2-5; weak D call: TRBD2 (6 bases). CDR1 and CDR2 from the germline V gene are MNHNS and SASEGT. V lost 3 bases and J 7 bases, leaving 21 bases between the germline ends. This CDR3 is 16 amino acids long. CDR3 sequence reads: CASSESPSVTHVTQYF. CDR3 nucleotides: TGTGCCAGCAGTGAGTCCCCTAGCGTGACTCACGTGACCCAGTACTTC.